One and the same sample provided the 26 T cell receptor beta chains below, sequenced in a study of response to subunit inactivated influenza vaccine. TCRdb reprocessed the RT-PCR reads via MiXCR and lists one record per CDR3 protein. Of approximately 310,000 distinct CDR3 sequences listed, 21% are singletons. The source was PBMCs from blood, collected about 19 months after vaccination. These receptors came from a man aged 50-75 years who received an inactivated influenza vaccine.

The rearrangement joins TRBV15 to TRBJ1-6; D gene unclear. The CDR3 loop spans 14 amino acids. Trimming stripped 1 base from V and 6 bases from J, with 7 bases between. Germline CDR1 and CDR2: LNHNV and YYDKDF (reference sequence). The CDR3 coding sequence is TGTGCCACCAGCAGAGCACAGCTTAATTCACCCCTCCACTTT. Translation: CATSRAQLNSPLHF.

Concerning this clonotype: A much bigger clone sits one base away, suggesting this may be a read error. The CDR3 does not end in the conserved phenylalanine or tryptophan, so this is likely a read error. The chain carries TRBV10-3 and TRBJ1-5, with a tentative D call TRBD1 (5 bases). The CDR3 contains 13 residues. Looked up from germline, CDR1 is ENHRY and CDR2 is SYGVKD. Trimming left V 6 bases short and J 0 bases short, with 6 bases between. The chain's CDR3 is CAIRGDSNQPQHS. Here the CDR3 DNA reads TGTGCCATCAGAGGGGATAGCAATCAGCCCCAGCATTCT.

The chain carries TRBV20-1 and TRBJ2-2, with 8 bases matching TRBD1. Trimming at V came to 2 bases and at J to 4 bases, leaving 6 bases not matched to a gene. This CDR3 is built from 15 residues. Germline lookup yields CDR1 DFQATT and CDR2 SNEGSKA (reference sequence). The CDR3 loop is CSARPGQGGTGELFF. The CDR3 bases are TGCAGTGCTAGACCCGGACAGGGAGGCACCGGGGAGCTGTTTTTT.

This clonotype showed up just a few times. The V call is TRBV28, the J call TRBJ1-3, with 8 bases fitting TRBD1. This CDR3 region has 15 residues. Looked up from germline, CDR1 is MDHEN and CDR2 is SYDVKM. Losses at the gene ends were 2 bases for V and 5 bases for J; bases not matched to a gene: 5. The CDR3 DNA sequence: TGTGCCAGCAGTTTACGGACAGGGAGGAGAAACACCATATATTTT. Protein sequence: CASSLRTGRRNTIYF.

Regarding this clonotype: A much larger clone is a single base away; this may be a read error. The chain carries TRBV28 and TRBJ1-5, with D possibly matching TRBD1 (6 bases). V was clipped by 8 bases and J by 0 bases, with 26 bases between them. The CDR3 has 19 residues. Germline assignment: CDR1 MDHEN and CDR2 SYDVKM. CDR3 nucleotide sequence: TGTGCCAGCGGCTCACGTGCGAGGACAGCGAACTTTAGCAATCAGCCCCAGCATTTT. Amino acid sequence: CASGSRARTANFSNQPQHF.

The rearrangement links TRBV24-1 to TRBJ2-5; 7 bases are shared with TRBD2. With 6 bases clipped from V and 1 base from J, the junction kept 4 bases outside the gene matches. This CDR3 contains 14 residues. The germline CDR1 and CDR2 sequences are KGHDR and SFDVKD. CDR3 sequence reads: CATSLGGTQETQYF. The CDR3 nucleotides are TGTGCCACCAGTCTGGGGGGGACCCAAGAGACCCAGTACTTC.

As DNA, the CDR3 is TGTGCCAGCAGTTTGGGCGGGACAGGGCGCTTCTATGGCTACACCTTC. Its protein product is CASSLGGTGRFYGYTF. This sequence joins TRBV12-3 or TRBV12-4 and TRBJ1-2; 9 bases are a match to TRBD1. The ends lost 3 bases at V and 4 bases at J; junction bases unmatched: 9. CDR3 length: 16 amino acids.

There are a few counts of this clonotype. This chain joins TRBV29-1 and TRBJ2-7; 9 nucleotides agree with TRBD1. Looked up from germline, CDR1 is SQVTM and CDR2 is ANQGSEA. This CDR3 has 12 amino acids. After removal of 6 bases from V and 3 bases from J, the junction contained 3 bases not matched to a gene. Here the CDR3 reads CSVGTGIYEQYF. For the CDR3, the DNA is TGCAGCGTAGGGACAGGGATCTACGAGCAGTACTTC.

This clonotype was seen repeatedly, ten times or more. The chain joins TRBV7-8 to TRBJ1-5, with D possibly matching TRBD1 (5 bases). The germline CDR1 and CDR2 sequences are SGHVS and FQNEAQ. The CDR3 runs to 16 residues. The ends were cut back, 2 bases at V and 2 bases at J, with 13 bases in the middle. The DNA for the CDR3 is TGTGCCAGCAGCTTAATCCAGGGTCATCGCAATCAGCCCCAGCATTTT. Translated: CASSLIQGHRNQPQHF.

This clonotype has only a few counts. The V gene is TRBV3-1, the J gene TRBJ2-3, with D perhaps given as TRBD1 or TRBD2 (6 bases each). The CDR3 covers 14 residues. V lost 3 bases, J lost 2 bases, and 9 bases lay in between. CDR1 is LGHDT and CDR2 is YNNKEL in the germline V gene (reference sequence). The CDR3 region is CASSHRGLTDTQYF. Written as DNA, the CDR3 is TGTGCCAGCAGCCACCGGGGGCTCACAGATACGCAGTATTTT.

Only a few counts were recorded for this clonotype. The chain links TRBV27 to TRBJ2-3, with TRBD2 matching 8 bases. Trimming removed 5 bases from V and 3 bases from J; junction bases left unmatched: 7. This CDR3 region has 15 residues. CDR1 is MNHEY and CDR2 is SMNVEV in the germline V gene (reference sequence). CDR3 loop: CASSRAGGGTDTQYF. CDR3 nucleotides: TGTGCCAGCAGTCGTGCGGGGGGCGGAACAGATACGCAGTATTTT.

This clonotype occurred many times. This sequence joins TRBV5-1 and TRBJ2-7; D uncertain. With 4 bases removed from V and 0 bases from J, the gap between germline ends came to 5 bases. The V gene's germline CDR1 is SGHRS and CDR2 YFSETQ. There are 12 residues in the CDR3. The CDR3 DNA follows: TGCGCCAGCAGCGGGGACTCCTACGAGCAGTACTTC. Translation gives CASSGDSYEQYF.

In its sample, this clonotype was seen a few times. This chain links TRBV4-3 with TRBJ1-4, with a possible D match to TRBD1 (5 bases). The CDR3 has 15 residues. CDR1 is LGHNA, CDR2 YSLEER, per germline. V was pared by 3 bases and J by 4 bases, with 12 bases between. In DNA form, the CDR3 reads TGCGCCAGCAGCCACCTGTGGGGCAGTAATGAAAAACTGTTTTTT. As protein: CASSHLWGSNEKLFF.

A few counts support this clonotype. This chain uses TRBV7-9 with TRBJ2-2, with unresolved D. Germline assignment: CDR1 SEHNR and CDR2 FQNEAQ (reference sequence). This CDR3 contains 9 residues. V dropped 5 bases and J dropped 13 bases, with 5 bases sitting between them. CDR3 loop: CASSERLFF. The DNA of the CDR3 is TGTGCCAGCAGCGAAAGGCTGTTTTTT.

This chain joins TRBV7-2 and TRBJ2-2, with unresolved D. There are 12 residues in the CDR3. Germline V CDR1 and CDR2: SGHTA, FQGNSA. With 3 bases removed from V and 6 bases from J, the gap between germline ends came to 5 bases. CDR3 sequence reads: CASSFWAGELFF. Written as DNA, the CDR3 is TGTGCCAGCAGCTTTTGGGCCGGGGAGCTGTTTTTT. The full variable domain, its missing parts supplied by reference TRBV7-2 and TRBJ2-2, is GAGVSQSPSNKVTEKGKDVELRCDPISGHTALYWYRQSLGQGLEFLIYFQGNSAPDKSGLPSDRFSAERTGGSVSTLTIQRTQQEDSAVYLCASSFWAGELFFGEGSRLTVL.

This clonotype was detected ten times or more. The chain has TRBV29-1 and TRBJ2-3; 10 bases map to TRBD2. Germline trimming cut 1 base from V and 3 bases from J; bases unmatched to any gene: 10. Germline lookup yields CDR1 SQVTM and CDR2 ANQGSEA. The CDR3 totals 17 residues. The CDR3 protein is CSVEGASKRGGTDTQYF. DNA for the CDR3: TGCAGCGTTGAAGGTGCCTCTAAGCGGGGGGGAACAGATACGCAGTATTTT.

CDR3 in amino acids: CASRTLTGWYEQYF. The CDR3 DNA follows: TGTGCCAGCAGAACTCTGACAGGGTGGTACGAGCAGTACTTC. V gene TRBV6-2 or TRBV6-3 combines with J gene TRBJ2-7; 7 bases are a match to TRBD1. Germline CDR1 MNHEY, CDR2 SVGEGT. This CDR3 is 14 amino acids long. The J segment lost 4 bases and the V segment lost 6 bases, leaving 9 bases of the junction unmatched.

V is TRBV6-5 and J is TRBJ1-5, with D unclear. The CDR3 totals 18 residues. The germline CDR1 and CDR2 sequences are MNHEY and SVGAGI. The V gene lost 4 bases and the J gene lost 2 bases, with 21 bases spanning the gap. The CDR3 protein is CASSSLPPDGRGNQPQHF. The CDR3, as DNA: TGTGCCAGCAGTTCCCTCCCCCCGGACGGGAGAGGCAATCAGCCCCAGCATTTT.

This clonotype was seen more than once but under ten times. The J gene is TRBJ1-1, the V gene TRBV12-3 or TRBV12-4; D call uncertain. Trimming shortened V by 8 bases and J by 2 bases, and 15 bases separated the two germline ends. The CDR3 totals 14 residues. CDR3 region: CASAAGEFNTEAFF. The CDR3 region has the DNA TGTGCCAGCGCCGCCGGAGAGTTTAACACTGAAGCTTTCTTT.

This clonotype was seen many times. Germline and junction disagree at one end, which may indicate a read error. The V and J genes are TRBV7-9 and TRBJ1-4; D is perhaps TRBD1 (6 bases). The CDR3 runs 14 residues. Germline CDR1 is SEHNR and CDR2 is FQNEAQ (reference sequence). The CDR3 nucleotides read TGCGCCAGCAGCTCTGGACAGCTCAATGAAAAACTGTTTTTT. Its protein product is CASSSGQLNEKLFF.

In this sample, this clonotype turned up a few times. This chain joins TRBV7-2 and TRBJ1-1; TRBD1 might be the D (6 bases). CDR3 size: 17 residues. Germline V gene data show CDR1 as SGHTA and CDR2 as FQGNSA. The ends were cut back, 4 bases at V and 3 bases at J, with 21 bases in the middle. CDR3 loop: CASSSIGGMGIDTEAFF. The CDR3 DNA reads TGTGCCAGCAGCTCTATAGGGGGGATGGGGATCGACACTGAAGCTTTCTTT.

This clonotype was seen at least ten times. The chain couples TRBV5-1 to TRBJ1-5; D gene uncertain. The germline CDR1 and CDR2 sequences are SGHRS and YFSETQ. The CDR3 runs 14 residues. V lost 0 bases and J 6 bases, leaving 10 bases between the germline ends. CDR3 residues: CASSLGAGSQPQHF. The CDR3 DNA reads TGCGCCAGCAGCTTGGGCGCCGGGAGTCAGCCCCAGCATTTT.

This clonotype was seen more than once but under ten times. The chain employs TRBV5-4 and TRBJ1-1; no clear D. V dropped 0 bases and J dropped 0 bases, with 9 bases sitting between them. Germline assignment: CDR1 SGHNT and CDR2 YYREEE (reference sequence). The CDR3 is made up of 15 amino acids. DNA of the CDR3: TGTGCCAGCAGCTTGGCAGGAGTGATGAACACTGAAGCTTTCTTT. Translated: CASSLAGVMNTEAFF. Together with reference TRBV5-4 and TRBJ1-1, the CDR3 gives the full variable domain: ETGVTQSPTHLIKTRGQQVTLRCSSQSGHNTVSWYQQALGQGPQFIFQYYREEENGRGNFPPRFSGLQFPNYSSELNVNALELDDSALYLCASSLAGVMNTEAFFGQGTRLTVV.

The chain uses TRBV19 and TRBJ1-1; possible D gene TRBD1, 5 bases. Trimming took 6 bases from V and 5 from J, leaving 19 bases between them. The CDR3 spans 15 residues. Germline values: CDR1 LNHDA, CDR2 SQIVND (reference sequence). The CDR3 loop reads CASSRSADRGTEAFF. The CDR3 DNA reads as TGTGCCAGTAGCCGATCGGCCGACAGAGGGACTGAAGCTTTCTTT.

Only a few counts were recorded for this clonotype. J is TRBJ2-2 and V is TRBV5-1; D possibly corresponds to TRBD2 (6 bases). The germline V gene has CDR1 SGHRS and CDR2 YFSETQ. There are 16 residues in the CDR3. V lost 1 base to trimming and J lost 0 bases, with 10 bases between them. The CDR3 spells CASSLRGRSNTGELFF. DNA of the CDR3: TGCGCCAGCAGCTTGCGGGGGAGGTCGAACACCGGGGAGCTGTTTTTT.

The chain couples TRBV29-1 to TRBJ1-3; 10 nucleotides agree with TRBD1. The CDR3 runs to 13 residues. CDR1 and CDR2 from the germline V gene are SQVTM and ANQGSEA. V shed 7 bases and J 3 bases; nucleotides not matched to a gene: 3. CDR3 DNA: TGCAGCGGCGGACAGGGGGGTGGAAACACCATATATTTT. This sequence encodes CSGGQGGGNTIYF.